The rows below give T cell receptor beta chains drawn from one sample of a study of T cell responses to AZD1222 COVID-19 vaccine. Assay used: immunoSEQ multiplex PCR; TCRdb lists only in-frame clones, some missing. Among tens of thousands of clones listed, approximately 88% were seen once. The sample here was peripheral blood, taken 28 days after the second AZD1222 dose. The receptors come from an adult who received the AZD1222 COVID-19 vaccine. Each CDR3 is given with its conserved first and last residue. D genes are given only for firm matches. A row's size may be missing; if present it is once, few, many or a size class.

>TRBJ2-1|NA|NA|TRBV27
TGTGCCAGCAGCCTAAACGGACAGTTCGACGGTGAGCAGTTCTTC
CASSLNGQFDGEQFF
>TRBJ2-7|NA|TRBD2|TRBV6-5
TGTGCCAGCAGTTACTCATCGGGACTAGCGGGGGTTCGGTACTTC
CASSYSSGLAGVRYF
>TRBJ2-3|NA|TRBD2|TRBV7-2
TGTGCCAGCAGCTTAGCTAGCGGGGGGGTAGATACGCAGTATTTT
CASSLASGGVDTQYF
>TRBJ1-2|NA|NA|TRBV5-1
TGCGCCAGCAGCTTGGAAAGGCCTAACTATGGCTACACCTTC
CASSLERPNYGYTF
>TRBJ1-5|NA|TRBD1|TRBV5-1
TGCGCCAGCAGCTGGACAGGGAGCAATCAGCCCCAGCATTTT
CASSWTGSNQPQHF
>TRBJ2-1|NA|TRBD2|TRBV19
TGTGCCAGTAGTGCACTAGCGGGGGGGCGGGTAAGTGAGCAGTTCTTC
CASSALAGGRVSEQFF
>TRBJ1-2|NA|NA|TRBV9
TGTGCCAGCAGCCCAACGGGACTCCTAGGGGATGGCTACACCTTC
CASSPTGLLGDGYTF
>TRBJ1-6|NA|NA|TRBV5-6
TGTGCCAGCAGCTTGCTGGCAGGGGAGAGCTCCTATAATTCACCCCTCCACTTT
CASSLLAGESSYNSPLHF
>TRBJ2-7|few|TRBD1|TRBV30
TGTGCCTGGACCAGGGGGCGCGAGCAGTACTTC
CAWTRGREQYF
>TRBJ2-2|few|NA|TRBV2
TGTGCCAGCAGTGAGCACATGCCTGGGGAGCTGTTTTTT
CASSEHMPGELFF
>TRBJ1-1|NA|NA|TRBV12-3/TRBV12-4
TGTGCCAGCAGTTTAAAAGGGAACACTGAAGCTTTCTTT
CASSLKGNTEAFF
>TRBJ1-1|NA|TRBD1|TRBV10-2
TGCGCCAGCAGTGAGCCCTGGACAGGGAGGACTGAAGCTTTCTTT
CASSEPWTGRTEAFF
>TRBJ1-2|once|NA|TRBV10-3
TGTGCCATCACACGGGATAACAATGGCTACACCTTC
CAITRDNNGYTF
>TRBJ1-1|once|NA|TRBV5-1
TGCGCCAGTACAGATACTCCGGGCCAAGAAGCCAAAGCTTTCTTT
CASTDTPGQEAKAFF
>TRBJ1-2|NA|TRBD1|TRBV6-5
TGTGCCAGCATCGCGACAGGGAACTATGGCTACACCTTC
CASIATGNYGYTF
>TRBJ1-6|NA|NA|TRBV10-2
TGCGCCAGCAGTGAGTACCAGTTCAGCTCCTATAATTCACCCCTCCACTTT
CASSEYQFSSYNSPLHF
>TRBJ1-3|NA|NA|TRBV18
TGTGCCAGCTCACCGCGGCCTACTATAACCTCTGGAAACACCATATATTTT
CASSPRPTITSGNTIYF
>TRBJ2-2|NA|TRBD1|TRBV14
TGTGCCAGCAGCTACTACAGGGGGAACACCGGGGAGCTGTTTTTT
CASSYYRGNTGELFF
>TRBJ1-6|NA|NA|TRBV18
TGTGCCAGCTCACCCCTTTTCCGGGGAGACGCTTCACCCCTCCACTTT
CASSPLFRGDASPLHF
>TRBJ2-3|NA|NA|TRBV19
TGTGCCAGTAGTAGCGGGACTAGCACAGATACGCAGTATTTT
CASSSGTSTDTQYF
>TRBJ2-3|NA|TRBD2|TRBV12-5
TGTGCTAGTGGTTTGAGCGGGGGGTCAGATACGCAGTATTTT
CASGLSGGSDTQYF
>TRBJ1-5|NA|TRBD1|TRBV30
TGTGCCTGGACCGCTAGACAGGGGCTAACTCAGCCCCAGCATTTT
CAWTARQGLTQPQHF
>TRBJ1-1|NA|NA|TRBV29-1
TGCAGCGGAGACAGGACGAACACTGAAGCTTTCTTT
CSGDRTNTEAFF
>TRBJ2-5|once|TRBD1|TRBV29-1
TGCAGCGCCCGGGGACAGGGAAAAGAGACCCAGTACTTC
CSARGQGKETQYF
>TRBJ2-7|NA|NA|TRBV10-2
TGCGCCAGCCGGGACGGCCGCGACGAGCAGTACTTC
CASRDGRDEQYF
>TRBJ2-2|few|NA|TRBV5-1
TGCGCCAGCAGCCGTGGGGGCACCGGGGAGCTGTTTTTT
CASSRGGTGELFF